Reported below is one T cell receptor beta chain. The antigen remains undetermined. Germline V gene data show CDR1 as WNHNN and CDR2 as SYGVQD (reference sequence). This CDR3 is 14 amino acids long. V shed 7 bases, J shed 6 bases, and the junction held 9 bases outside the gene matches. Though nominally healthy at sampling, donors likely had unrecorded immune exposures. The PCR employed 60 Vbeta primers together with 13 Jbeta primers. Sequenced by immunoSEQ multiplex PCR; TCRdb stores in-frame clones only, minus some. The table shows 150,000 to 200,000 clones, with just under 80% occurring only once. The sample comes from a study of cytomegalovirus exposure and HLA in healthy donors. Study results and limitations: The authors considered a cluster of highly shared sequence variants likely to be a sequencing artifact. Rarity held for most TCR sequences, but there were some public TCRs that occurred in many donors.

The sequence was obtained from a woman aged 25-40 years in good health and CMV-seropositive. The chain recombines TRBV10-1 with TRBJ2-1; 7 bases match TRBD1. Sequenced input: PBMCs. The DNA of the CDR3 is TGCGCCAGCAAATTAGACAGGGTGGGCAATGAGCAGTTCTTC. It yields the protein CASKLDRVGNEQFF.